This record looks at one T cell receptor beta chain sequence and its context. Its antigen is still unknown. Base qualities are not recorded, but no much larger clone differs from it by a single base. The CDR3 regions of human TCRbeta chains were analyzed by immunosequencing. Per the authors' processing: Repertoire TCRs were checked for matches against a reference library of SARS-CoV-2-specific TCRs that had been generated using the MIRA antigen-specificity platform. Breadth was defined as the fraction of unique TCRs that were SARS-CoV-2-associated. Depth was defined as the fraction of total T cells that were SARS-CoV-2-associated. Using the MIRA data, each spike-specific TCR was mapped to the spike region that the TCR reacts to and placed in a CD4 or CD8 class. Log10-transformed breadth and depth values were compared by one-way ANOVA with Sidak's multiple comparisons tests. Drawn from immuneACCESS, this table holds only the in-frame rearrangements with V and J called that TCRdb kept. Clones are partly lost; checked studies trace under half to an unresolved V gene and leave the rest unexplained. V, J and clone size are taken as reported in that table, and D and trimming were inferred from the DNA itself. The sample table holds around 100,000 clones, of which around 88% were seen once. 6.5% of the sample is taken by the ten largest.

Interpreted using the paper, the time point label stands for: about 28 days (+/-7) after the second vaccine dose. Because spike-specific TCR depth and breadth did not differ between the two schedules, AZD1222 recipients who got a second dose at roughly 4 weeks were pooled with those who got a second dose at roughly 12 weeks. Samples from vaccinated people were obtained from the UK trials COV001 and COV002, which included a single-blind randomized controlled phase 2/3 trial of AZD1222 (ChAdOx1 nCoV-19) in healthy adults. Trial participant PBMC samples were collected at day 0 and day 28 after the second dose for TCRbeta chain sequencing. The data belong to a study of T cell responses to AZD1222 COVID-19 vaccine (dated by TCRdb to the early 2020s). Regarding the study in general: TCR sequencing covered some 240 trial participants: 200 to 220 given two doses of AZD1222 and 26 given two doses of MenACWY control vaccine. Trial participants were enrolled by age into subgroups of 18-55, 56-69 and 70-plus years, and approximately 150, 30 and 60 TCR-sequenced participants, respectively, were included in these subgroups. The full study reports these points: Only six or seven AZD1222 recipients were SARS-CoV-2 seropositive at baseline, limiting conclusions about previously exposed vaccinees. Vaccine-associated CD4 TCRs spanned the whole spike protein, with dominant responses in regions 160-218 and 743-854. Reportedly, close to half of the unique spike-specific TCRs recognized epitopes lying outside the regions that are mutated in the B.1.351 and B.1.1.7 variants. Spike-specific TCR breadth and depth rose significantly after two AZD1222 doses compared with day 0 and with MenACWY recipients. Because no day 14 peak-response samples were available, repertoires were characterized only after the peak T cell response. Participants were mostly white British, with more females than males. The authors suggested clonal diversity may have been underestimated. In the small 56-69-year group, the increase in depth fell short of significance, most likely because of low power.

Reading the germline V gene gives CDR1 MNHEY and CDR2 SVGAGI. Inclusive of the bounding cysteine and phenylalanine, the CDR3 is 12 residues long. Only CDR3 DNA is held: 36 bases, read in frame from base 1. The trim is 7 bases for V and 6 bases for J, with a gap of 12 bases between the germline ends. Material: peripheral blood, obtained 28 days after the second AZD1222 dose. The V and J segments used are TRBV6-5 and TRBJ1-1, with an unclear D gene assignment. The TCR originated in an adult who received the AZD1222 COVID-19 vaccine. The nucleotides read TGTGCCAGCACCCCAGGTTGGGCTGAAGCTTTCTTT. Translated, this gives CASTPGWAEAFF.